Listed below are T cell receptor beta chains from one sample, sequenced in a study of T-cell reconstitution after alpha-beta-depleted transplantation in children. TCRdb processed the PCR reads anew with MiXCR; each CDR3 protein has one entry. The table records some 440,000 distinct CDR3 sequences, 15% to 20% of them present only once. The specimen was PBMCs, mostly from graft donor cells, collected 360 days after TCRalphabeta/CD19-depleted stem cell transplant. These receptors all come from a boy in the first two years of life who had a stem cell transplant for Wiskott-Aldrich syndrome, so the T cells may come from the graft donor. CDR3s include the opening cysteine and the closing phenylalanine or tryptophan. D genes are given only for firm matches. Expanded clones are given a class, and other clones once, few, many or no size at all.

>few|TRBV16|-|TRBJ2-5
TGTGCCAGCAGCCAATCGTTCGAGGGAGAGACCCAGTACTTC
CASSQSFEGETQYF
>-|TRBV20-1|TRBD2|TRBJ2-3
TGCAGTGCTAGAGATTCTGGCGGGAGCCCAGATACGCAGTATTTT
CSARDSGGSPDTQYF
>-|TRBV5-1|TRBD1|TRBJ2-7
TGCGCCAGCACTGGACAGGGGAGAGTCGAGCAGTACTTC
CASTGQGRVEQYF
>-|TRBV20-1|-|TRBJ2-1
TGCAGTGCCGGCTATGAGGCCAGGCAGTTCTTC
CSAGYEARQFF
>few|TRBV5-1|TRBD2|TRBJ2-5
TGCGCCAGCAGCTTGGCGGGGACTAGCCAAGAGACCCAGTACTTC
CASSLAGTSQETQYF
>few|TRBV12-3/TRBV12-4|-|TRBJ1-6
TGTGCCAGCAGTACTCAGGGAGGAGTTAATTCACCCCTCCACTTT
CASSTQGGVNSPLHF
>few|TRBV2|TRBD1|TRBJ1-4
TGTGCCAGCAGTAGGGACAGGGGGCCTGAAAAACTGTTTTTT
CASSRDRGPEKLFF
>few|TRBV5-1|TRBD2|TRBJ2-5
TGCGCCAGCAGCCCATTAGCGGGAGGGCCCCGAGAGACCCAGTACTTC
CASSPLAGGPRETQYF
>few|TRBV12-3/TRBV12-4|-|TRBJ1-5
TGTGCCAGCAGCACCCAGACAGTATCCCATCAGCCCCAGCATTTT
CASSTQTVSHQPQHF
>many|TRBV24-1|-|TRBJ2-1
TGTGCCACCAGTGATTGGGGGACCTACAATGAGCAGTTCTTC
CATSDWGTYNEQFF
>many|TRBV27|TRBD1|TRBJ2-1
TGTGCCAGCAGTTTCCCCGGGACAGGGTACCATGAGCAGTTCTTC
CASSFPGTGYHEQFF
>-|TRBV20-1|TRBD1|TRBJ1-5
TGCAGTGCAGTGACAGGGAATAGCAATCAGCCCCAGCATTTT
CSAVTGNSNQPQHF
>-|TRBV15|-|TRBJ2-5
TGTGCCACCAGCTTGATTGTGGGGCGAGAGACCCAGTACTTC
CATSLIVGRETQYF
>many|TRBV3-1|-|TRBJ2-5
TGTGCCAGCAGCAAACAAGAGACCCAGTACTTC
CASSKQETQYF
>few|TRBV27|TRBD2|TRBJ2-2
TGTGCCAGCAGTTCGCTAGCGGGAGGTTACACCGGGGAGCTGTTTTTT
CASSSLAGGYTGELFF
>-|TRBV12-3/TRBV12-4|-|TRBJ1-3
TGTGCCAGCAGTACCCCCCCGGAAATCTCTGGAAACACCATATATTTT
CASSTPPEISGNTIYF
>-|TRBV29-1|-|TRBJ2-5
TGCAGCGTAGGAAAGATCCCGTTCGGCGAGACCCAGTACTTC
CSVGKIPFGETQYF
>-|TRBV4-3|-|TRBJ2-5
TGCGCCAGCAGCCAAGGTGTGGCGAGGGAGACCCAGTACTTC
CASSQGVARETQYF
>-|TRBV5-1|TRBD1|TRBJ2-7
TGCGCCAGCAGCTGGGGACAGGAGTGGTACGAGCAGTACTTC
CASSWGQEWYEQYF
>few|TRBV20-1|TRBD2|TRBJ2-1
TGCAGTGCTAGGGGGGGGAAAGGGCCCTCCTACAATGAGCAGTTCTTC
CSARGGKGPSYNEQFF
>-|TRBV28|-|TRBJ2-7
TGTGCCAGCAGTCCCAGGCTCGACCTCTACGAGCAGTACTTC
CASSPRLDLYEQYF
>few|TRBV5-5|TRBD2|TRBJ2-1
TGTGCCAGCAGCTTGGGCGCTAGCGGGAGCTACAATGAGCAGTTCTTC
CASSLGASGSYNEQFF
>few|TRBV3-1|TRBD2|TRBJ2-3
TGTGCCAGCAGCCGTCTAGCGGGGGGGCCTTCGGATACGCAGTATTTT
CASSRLAGGPSDTQYF
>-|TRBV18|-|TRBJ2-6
TGTGCCACGACCGGTTCTGGGGCCAACGTCCTGACTTTC
CATTGSGANVLTF
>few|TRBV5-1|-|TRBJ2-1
TGCGCCAGCAGGAACGCAGGGTCCAATGAGCAGTTCTTC
CASRNAGSNEQFF
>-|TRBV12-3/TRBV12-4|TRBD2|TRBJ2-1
TGTGCCAGCTTCTGGGCGGGGGGGGTAAATGAGCAGTTCTTC
CASFWAGGVNEQFF
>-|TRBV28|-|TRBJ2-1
TGTGCCAGCAGCCCCACAGGGACGACCTTATACAATGAGCAGTTCTTC
CASSPTGTTLYNEQFF
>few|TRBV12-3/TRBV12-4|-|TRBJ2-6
TGTGCCAGCAGTTTTACTTTAGGCTCTGGGGCCAACGTCCTGACTTTC
CASSFTLGSGANVLTF